The next 15 T cell receptor beta chains were all read from a single sample in a study of cytomegalovirus exposure and HLA in healthy donors (dated by TCRdb to between 2016 and 2019). Preparation of the library involved the immunoSEQ multiplex PCR assay. For the multiplex PCR, a mixture combining 60 forward primers for TCR Vbeta segments and 13 reverse primers for TCR Jbeta segments was used. TCRdb holds this immuneACCESS table with in-frame rearrangements only. Some clones are missing; in checked studies, unresolved V genes explain under half, and the rest has no known cause. This sample has some 100,000 clones in its table, and approximately 70% of those were observed once. Roughly 16% of the sample is in the top ten clones. Sequenced input: PBMCs. The receptors come from a woman aged 50 to 60 in good health and CMV-seropositive.

The genes are TRBV5-1 and TRBJ1-4; 10 nucleotides line up with TRBD1. Germline V gene data show CDR1 as SGHRS and CDR2 as YFSETQ. V was pared by 1 base and J by 5 bases, with 8 bases of the junction left unmatched. The CDR3 has 17 residues. CDR3 sequence (DNA): TGCGCCAGCAGCTTGAACCCCGGGACAGGGGCCAATGAAAAACTGTTTTTT. It translates to CASSLNPGTGANEKLFF.

V is TRBV4-3 and J is TRBJ1-1; 9 bases match TRBD1. CDR1 and CDR2 from the germline V gene are LGHNA and YSLEER. The CDR3 extends over 14 amino acids. The V gene end was trimmed by 4 bases and the J gene end by 3 bases; junction bases not matched to a gene: 3. The CDR3 bases are TGCGCCAGCAGCCGCCGGACAGGGGACACTGAAGCTTTCTTT. Its translation is CASSRRTGDTEAFF.

This rearrangement joins TRBV28 to TRBJ1-1; TRBD1 matches at 9 bases. The CDR3 loop spans 17 amino acids. Trimming took 9 bases from V and 1 from J; bases not matched to a gene: 15. The V gene's germline CDR1 is MDHEN and CDR2 SYDVKM. The CDR3 loop is CASRTTGTGFRNTEAFF. In nucleotides, the CDR3 is TGTGCCAGTCGGACCACCGGGACAGGGTTTAGGAACACTGAAGCTTTCTTT.

The V and J genes are TRBV18 and TRBJ1-5; 7 nucleotides align to TRBD1. CDR1 is KGHSH, CDR2 LQKENI, per germline. V trimming: 4 bases; J trimming: 4 bases; junction bases outside the gene matches: 7. The CDR3 runs 15 residues. CDR3 DNA: TGTGCCAGCTCACGGGGGACAGCGGAGAATCAGCCCCAGCATTTT. Translated, it gives CASSRGTAENQPQHF.

The chain has TRBV7-9 and TRBJ2-7, with 8 positions matching TRBD2. CDR3 length: 17 amino acids. The V and J ends lost 3 bases and 0 bases, in that order; junction bases with no gene match: 10. Germline V gene lookup returns CDR1 SEHNR and CDR2 FQNEAQ (reference sequence). CDR3 sequence (DNA): TGTGCCAGCAGCTTGGAGCCTTTAGCGGGACCCTCCTACGAGCAGTACTTC. It translates to CASSLEPLAGPSYEQYF.

This sequence joins TRBV7-8 and TRBJ2-1; TRBD2 might be the D (7 bases). CDR1 is SGHVS, CDR2 FQNEAQ, per germline. This CDR3 spans 16 amino acids. V was cut by 1 base and J by 2 bases, with 12 bases left in between. CDR3 DNA: TGTGCCAGCAGCTTAGATGCGGGGGCAACCTACAATGAGCAGTTCTTC. Translated, it gives CASSLDAGATYNEQFF.

The chain couples TRBV7-2 to TRBJ1-1; 12 bases fit TRBD1. V shed 5 bases and J 3 bases; nucleotides not matched to a gene: 7. The CDR3 loop spans 16 amino acids. The germline V gene encodes CDR1 SGHTA and CDR2 FQGNSA. CDR3 residues: CASSVHGTGGYTEAFF. Written as DNA, the CDR3 is TGTGCCAGCAGCGTGCACGGGACAGGGGGCTACACTGAAGCTTTCTTT. The full variable domain, its missing parts supplied by reference TRBV7-2 and TRBJ1-1, is GAGVSQSPSNKVTEKGKDVELRCDPISGHTALYWYRQSLGQGLEFLIYFQGNSAPDKSGLPSDRFSAERTGGSVSTLTIQRTQQEDSAVYLCASSVHGTGGYTEAFFGQGTRLTVV.

This clone was seen just once. The V call is TRBV19, the J call TRBJ2-2; TRBD2 agrees at 11 bases. The CDR3 is made up of 15 amino acids. The V gene end was trimmed by 6 bases and the J gene end by 6 bases; junction bases not matched to a gene: 6. Germline V CDR1 and CDR2: LNHDA, SQIVND (reference sequence). The CDR3 sequence: CASRGGLAGSGELFF. CDR3 nucleotide sequence: TGTGCCAGTAGAGGAGGACTAGCGGGTTCCGGGGAGCTGTTTTTT.

This clone was recorded a few times. V is TRBV19 and J is TRBJ2-2; 7 nucleotides line up with TRBD1. Germline CDR1 reads LNHDA; CDR2 reads SQIVND (reference sequence). The CDR3 is 13 amino acids. J was trimmed by 5 bases and V by 6 bases; bases with no gene match: 3. The CDR3 sequence is CASRTGLTGELFF. CDR3 DNA sequence: TGTGCCAGTAGGACAGGGTTGACCGGGGAGCTGTTTTTT.

The gene calls are TRBV7-2 and TRBJ2-3; TRBD2 matches at 9 bases. After removal of 1 base from V and 2 bases from J, the junction contained 4 bases not matched to a gene. The length of the CDR3 is 16 residues. Germline V gives CDR1 SGHTA, CDR2 FQGNSA. The CDR3 coding sequence is TGTGCCAGCAGCTTAGTGGCTAGCGGGGCCACAGATACGCAGTATTTT. It is translated as CASSLVASGATDTQYF.

This chain joins TRBV11-2 and TRBJ2-6; D is possibly TRBD1 (5 bases). This CDR3 is built from 17 residues. Germline values: CDR1 SGHAT, CDR2 FQNNGV. V lost 4 bases, J lost 0 bases, and 13 bases lay in between. CDR3 coding DNA: TGTGCCAGCAGCTCCCTAGACAGCCACTCTGGGGCCAACGTCCTGACTTTC. Protein: CASSSLDSHSGANVLTF.

The chain combines TRBV28 with TRBJ2-3; TRBD2 matches 7 bases. The germline gives CDR1 MDHEN, CDR2 SYDVKM. The CDR3 contains 16 residues. The junction had 9 bases not matched to a gene; V was cut back by 2 bases and J by 4 bases. The CDR3 reads CASSLAVAGAADTQYF. As DNA, the CDR3 is TGTGCCAGCAGTTTAGCTGTGGCGGGAGCTGCAGATACGCAGTATTTT. The full variable domain, rest sourced from reference TRBV28 and TRBJ2-3, is DVKVTQSSRYLVKRTGEKVFLECVQDMDHENMFWYRQDPGLGLRLIYFSYDVKMKEKGDIPEGYSVSREKKERFSLILESASTNQTSMYLCASSLAVAGAADTQYFGPGTRLTVL.

J is TRBJ2-5 and V is TRBV5-8; TRBD2 matches at 14 bases. V was pared by 4 bases and J by 4 bases, with 12 bases of the junction left unmatched. The CDR3 contains 18 residues. The V gene's germline CDR1 is SGHTS and CDR2 YDEGEE. DNA for the CDR3: TGTGCCAGCAGCCTGGGACTAGCGGGGGACTCACATCCAGAGACCCAGTACTTC. It is translated as CASSLGLAGDSHPETQYF.

This clone was detected only a few times. The rearrangement links TRBV19 to TRBJ2-3; 8 nucleotides match TRBD1. V was pared by 5 bases and J by 6 bases, with 7 bases of the junction left unmatched. From germline, CDR1 is LNHDA and CDR2 SQIVND (reference sequence). This CDR3 spans 14 amino acids. Here the CDR3 reads CASSPRQGRDTQYF. CDR3 bases: TGTGCCAGTAGTCCCCGACAGGGGCGGGATACGCAGTATTTT. The whole variable domain, remainder taken from reference TRBV19 and TRBJ2-3, is DGGITQSPKYLFRKEGQNVTLSCEQNLNHDAMYWYRQDPGQGLRLIYYSQIVNDFQKGDIAEGYSVSREKKESFPLTVTSAQKNPTAFYLCASSPRQGRDTQYFGPGTRLTVL.

In its sample, this clone was seen a few times. The chain links TRBV5-4 to TRBJ2-2, with 7 positions matching TRBD2. CDR1 and CDR2 (germline): SGHNT, YYREEE (reference sequence). Trimming cost V 2 bases and J 7 bases; bases outside gene matches: 8. The CDR3 consists of 15 residues. In DNA, the CDR3 is TGTGCCAGCAGCTTCGGAGGGAGGGACGGCGGGGAGCTGTTTTTT. Amino acid sequence: CASSFGGRDGGELFF.